The 17 T cell receptor beta chains below come from one sample, sequenced in a study of CD8 T cells in ankylosing spondylitis (dated by TCRdb to 2016 to 2017). The paper's findings and limits, for the study overall: A TCR beta motif made up of roughly eight highly homologous amino acid variants appeared to be characteristic of blood from ankylosing spondylitis patients.

Library creation used 5' RACE. Instrument on record: Illumina HiSeq 2500. TCRdb reran the public reads through fastp at Q25 and MiXCR, keeping productive beta chains. Merged by CDR3 protein, the rows form single entries marked with the most common genes and DNA. Present in this sample are 200,000 to 250,000 distinct CDR3 sequences, about 7.3% of which were seen just once. Approximately 14% of the sample goes to the ten largest clones. Their antigens remain unidentified. Sequencing used blood, either unsorted or a sorted T cell fraction (not recorded which). The source is a male donor with ankylosing spondylitis.

This clonotype was found many times. The chain recombines TRBV12-3 or TRBV12-4 with TRBJ2-2, with unresolved D. Trimming shortened V by 10 bases and J by 6 bases, and 15 bases separated the two germline ends. This CDR3 is built from 13 residues. The DNA for the CDR3 is TGTGCCATCCCTGCTGGTTGGCCCGGGGAGCTGTTTTTT. Its translation: CAIPAGWPGELFF.

This clonotype occurred many times. The chain couples TRBV5-1 to TRBJ1-2; 9 bases line up with TRBD1. Germline values: CDR1 SGHRS, CDR2 YFSETQ. V trimming: 5 bases; J trimming: 4 bases; junction bases outside the gene matches: 15. This CDR3 comprises 17 residues. Here the CDR3 reads CASRSGTGTYSLYGYTF. The CDR3 nucleotides are TGCGCCAGCAGGTCCGGGACAGGGACTTATTCGCTCTATGGCTACACCTTC.

The chain is built from TRBV20-1 and TRBJ2-1; 11 positions agree with TRBD2. The ends lost 6 bases at V and 4 bases at J; junction bases unmatched: 8. Germline V CDR1 and CDR2: DFQATT, SNEGSKA (reference sequence). The CDR3 length is 15 residues. The CDR3 DNA sequence: TGCAGTGCGAGACCGGGACTAGCGGTTTACAATGAGCAGTTCTTC. It is translated as CSARPGLAVYNEQFF.

The rearrangement links TRBV30 to TRBJ2-3; D possibly corresponds to TRBD1 (5 bases). The germline V gene encodes CDR1 GTSNPN and CDR2 SVGIG (reference sequence). Trimming cost V 4 bases and J 0 bases, with 8 bases left between them. The CDR3 consists of 13 residues. CDR3 loop: CAWTGPSTDTQYF. CDR3 DNA sequence: TGTGCCTGGACAGGGCCTAGCACAGATACGCAGTATTTT.

This clonotype was seen repeatedly, ten times or more. The chain couples TRBV7-9 to TRBJ1-2; TRBD1 agrees at 7 bases. V shed 6 bases, J shed 4 bases, and the junction held 11 bases outside the gene matches. This CDR3 is 15 amino acids long. Germline CDR1 SEHNR, CDR2 FQNEAQ (reference sequence). CDR3 in amino acids: CASSSRQGIRYGYTF. DNA of the CDR3: TGTGCCAGCAGTTCCAGACAGGGAATACGCTATGGCTACACCTTC. Full variable domain (remainder filled in from reference TRBV7-9 and TRBJ1-2): DTGVSQNPRHKITKRGQNVTFRCDPISEHNRLYWYRQTLGQGPEFLTYFQNEAQLEKSRLLSDRFSAERPKGSFSTLEIQRTEQGDSAMYLCASSSRQGIRYGYTFGSGTRLTVV.

This clonotype appeared a few times. The chain carries TRBV12-3 or TRBV12-4 and TRBJ2-7, with D hard to call. V dropped 4 bases and J dropped 0 bases, with 7 bases sitting between them. The length of the CDR3 is 13 residues. CDR3 amino acids: CASSSSLSYEQYF. The CDR3 DNA is TGTGCCAGCAGTTCCTCCCTCTCCTACGAGCAGTACTTC.

This clonotype occurred many times. V gene TRBV7-9 combines with J gene TRBJ2-1, with 7 bases identical to TRBD1. This CDR3 comprises 14 residues. V lost 5 bases, J lost 7 bases, and 8 bases stayed unmatched. Germline CDR1 and CDR2: SEHNR and FQNEAQ (reference sequence). CDR3 DNA: TGTGCCAGCAGCCTACAGACAGGGTGGAATGAGCAGTTCTTC. Translation: CASSLQTGWNEQFF. The whole variable domain, filled in from reference TRBV7-9 and TRBJ2-1, reads DTGVSQNPRHKITKRGQNVTFRCDPISEHNRLYWYRQTLGQGPEFLTYFQNEAQLEKSRLLSDRFSAERPKGSFSTLEIQRTEQGDSAMYLCASSLQTGWNEQFFGPGTRLTVL.

In this sample, this clonotype turned up many times. The J gene is TRBJ2-5, the V gene TRBV2; TRBD1 matches at 9 bases. V was pared by 7 bases and J by 6 bases, with 6 bases of the junction left unmatched. The CDR3 has 13 residues. The germline gives CDR1 SNHLY, CDR2 FYNNEI. The CDR3 protein is CASTKGQGKTQYF. CDR3 DNA sequence: TGTGCCAGCACAAAAGGACAGGGGAAGACCCAGTACTTC.

In its sample, this clonotype was seen many times. The gene calls are TRBV11-2 and TRBJ1-2; 7 nucleotides align to TRBD1. The V and J ends lost 5 bases and 4 bases, in that order; junction bases with no gene match: 22. Per the germline V gene, CDR1 is SGHAT and CDR2 is FQNNGV. The CDR3 has 19 amino acids. The CDR3: CASSPRGDREPERSYGYTF. In DNA, the CDR3 is TGTGCCAGCAGCCCAAGGGGAGACAGGGAGCCCGAAAGGTCCTATGGCTACACCTTC. Variable domain in full (rest from reference TRBV11-2 and TRBJ1-2): EAGVAQSPRYKIIEKRQSVAFWCNPISGHATLYWYQQILGQGPKLLIQFQNNGVVDDSQLPKDRFSAERLKGVDSTLKIQPAKLEDSAVYLCASSPRGDREPERSYGYTFGSGTRLTVV.

This clonotype has a count of ten or more. The chain joins TRBV10-3 to TRBJ1-3; D is unclear. This CDR3 contains 13 residues. CDR1 and CDR2 (germline): ENHRY, SYGVKD. V was trimmed by 8 bases and J by 6 bases, leaving 14 bases between them. CDR3 sequence reads: CAIPGGPLNTIYF. The CDR3 DNA reads TGTGCCATCCCAGGAGGACCCCTAAACACCATATATTTT.

The chain couples TRBV9 to TRBJ1-2, with D possibly matching TRBD1 (5 bases). CDR1 and CDR2 (germline): SGDLS, YYNGEE. This CDR3 region has 15 residues. Deletions cut 3 bases from V and 4 bases from J, with 16 bases between. This CDR3 reads CASSADSGTPYGYTF. The CDR3 DNA is TGTGCCAGCAGCGCAGACTCCGGGACCCCCTATGGCTACACCTTC.

This clonotype came up many times. J is TRBJ1-3 and V is TRBV6-1; D is perhaps TRBD1 (6 bases). CDR3 length: 15 residues. Germline assignment: CDR1 MNHNS and CDR2 SASEGT. V was pared by 5 bases and J by 3 bases, with 14 bases between. The CDR3 is CASSPGERYGNTIYF. DNA of the CDR3: TGTGCCAGCAGTCCAGGGGAGCGATATGGAAACACCATATATTTT.

This clonotype was seen repeatedly, ten times or more. This sequence joins TRBV11-2 and TRBJ2-1; possible D gene TRBD2, 6 bases. V was cut by 5 bases and J by 2 bases, with 10 bases left in between. The CDR3 extends over 14 amino acids. From germline, CDR1 is SGHAT and CDR2 FQNNGV. The CDR3 sequence is CASSRPGAYNEQFF. CDR3 nucleotide sequence: TGTGCCAGCAGCCGACCGGGGGCCTACAATGAGCAGTTCTTC.

This clonotype has ten or more counts. The chain is built from TRBV4-1 and TRBJ2-7, with TRBD2 matching over 7 bases. The CDR3 spans 16 residues. The germline V gene has CDR1 MGHRA and CDR2 YSYEKL. J gave up 0 bases and V 2 bases, and 7 bases lay outside the gene matches. The CDR3 sequence is CASSQFGGSRSYEQYF. Here the CDR3 DNA reads TGCGCCAGCAGCCAATTCGGGGGGAGCCGCTCCTACGAGCAGTACTTC.

This clonotype was observed many times. The chain couples TRBV6-1 to TRBJ1-4, with D possibly being TRBD1 (5 bases). Germline V gene data show CDR1 as MNHNS and CDR2 as SASEGT. V gave up 6 bases and J gave up 7 bases, with 15 bases separating them. This CDR3 contains 14 residues. CDR3 DNA sequence: TGTGCCAGCAGCCTACCGGGGCGCGGTGAAAAACTGTTTTTT. Amino acids: CASSLPGRGEKLFF.

The table lists this clonotype with many counts. V gene TRBV29-1 combines with J gene TRBJ2-5; 9 positions match TRBD1. The CDR3 consists of 14 residues. Unmatched junction bases numbered 7, after V lost 6 bases and J lost 2 bases. CDR1 SQVTM and CDR2 ANQGSEA come from the germline V gene. The CDR3 DNA sequence: TGCAGCGTAGCACAGGGGGCCGTACAAGAGACCCAGTACTTC. The encoded protein is CSVAQGAVQETQYF.

This clonotype was observed many times. V gene TRBV4-3 combines with J gene TRBJ2-7, with TRBD2 matching over 8 bases. Germline CDR1 LGHNA, CDR2 YSLEER. Trimming cost V 2 bases and J 3 bases; bases outside gene matches: 12. The CDR3 contains 17 residues. The CDR3 DNA sequence: TGCGCCAGCAGCCAAAACCCGCGACTAGCGCCCAGCTACGAGCAGTACTTC. This sequence encodes CASSQNPRLAPSYEQYF.